The T cell receptor beta chain under discussion was sequenced for a study of identical twins. The CDR3 loop spans 12 amino acids. Germline V gene data show CDR1 as DFQATT and CDR2 as SNEGSKA (reference sequence). Unmatched junction bases numbered 3, after V lost 5 bases and J lost 4 bases. TCRdb re-called the 5' RACE reads through MiXCR, storing one row per CDR3 protein. The sample gives approximately 530,000 distinct CDR3 sequences, about 20% of which show up once; roughly 0.5% is in the top ten. These sequences were also reported in another study, on yellow fever vaccine responses in identical twins.

The source of this sequence is a woman aged 18-30 years in good health. This sequence joins TRBV20-1 and TRBJ2-3; 7 positions match TRBD1. The sequencing input was CD4+ T cells sorted from blood. CDR3 residues: CSAHRGSDTQYF. In DNA form, the CDR3 reads TGCAGTGCTCACAGGGGCTCAGATACGCAGTATTTT.